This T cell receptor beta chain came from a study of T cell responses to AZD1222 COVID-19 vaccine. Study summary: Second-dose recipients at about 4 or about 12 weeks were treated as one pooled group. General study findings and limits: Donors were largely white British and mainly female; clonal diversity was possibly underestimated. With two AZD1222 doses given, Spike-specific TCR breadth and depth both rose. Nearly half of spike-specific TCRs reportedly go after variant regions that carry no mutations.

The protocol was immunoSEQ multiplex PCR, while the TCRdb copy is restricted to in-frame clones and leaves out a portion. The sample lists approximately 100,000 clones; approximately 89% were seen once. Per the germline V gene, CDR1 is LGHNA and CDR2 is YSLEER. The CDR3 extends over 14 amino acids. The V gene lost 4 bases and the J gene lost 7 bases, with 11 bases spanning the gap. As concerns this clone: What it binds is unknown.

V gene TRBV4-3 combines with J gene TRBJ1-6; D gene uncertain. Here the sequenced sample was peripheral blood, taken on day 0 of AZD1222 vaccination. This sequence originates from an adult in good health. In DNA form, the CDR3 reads TGCGCCAGCAGCCCCCAAGACCGGAATTCACCCCTCCACTTT. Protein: CASSPQDRNSPLHF.